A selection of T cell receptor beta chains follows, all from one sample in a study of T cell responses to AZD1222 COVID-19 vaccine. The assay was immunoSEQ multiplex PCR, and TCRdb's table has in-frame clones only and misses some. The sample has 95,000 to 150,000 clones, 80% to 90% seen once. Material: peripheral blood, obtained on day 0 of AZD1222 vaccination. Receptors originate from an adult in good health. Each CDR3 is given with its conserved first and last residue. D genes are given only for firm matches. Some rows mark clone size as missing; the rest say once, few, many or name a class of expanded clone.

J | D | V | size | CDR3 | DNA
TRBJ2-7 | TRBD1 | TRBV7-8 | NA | CASSSGTGTGTYEQYF | TGTGCCAGCAGCTCAGGAACCGGGACAGGGACCTACGAGCAGTACTTC
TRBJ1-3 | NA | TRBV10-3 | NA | CAISGRASSGNTIYF | TGTGCCATCAGCGGCCGAGCCTCCTCTGGAAACACCATATATTTT
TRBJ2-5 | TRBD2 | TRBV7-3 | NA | CASSLGAGGGWETQYF | TGTGCCAGCAGCTTAGGAGCGGGGGGCGGCTGGGAGACCCAGTACTTC
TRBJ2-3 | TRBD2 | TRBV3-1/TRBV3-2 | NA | CASSLPLAGGGDTQYF | TGTGCCAGCAGCCTCCCCTTAGCGGGGGGGGGAGATACGCAGTATTTT
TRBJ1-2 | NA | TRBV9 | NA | CASSVGTHGYTF | TGTGCCAGCAGCGTAGGGACCCATGGCTACACCTTC
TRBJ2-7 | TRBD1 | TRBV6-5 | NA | CASSYSIGQGYEQYF | TGTGCCAGCAGTTACTCGATTGGACAGGGGTACGAGCAGTACTTC
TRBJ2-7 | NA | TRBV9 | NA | CASSPRDRGFYEQYF | TGTGCCAGCAGCCCCCGGGACCGAGGATTCTACGAGCAGTACTTC
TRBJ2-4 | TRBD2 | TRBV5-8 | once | CASSLAPTSFNPKNIQYF | TGTGCCAGCAGCTTGGCCCCGACTAGCTTTAACCCCAAAAACATTCAGTACTTC
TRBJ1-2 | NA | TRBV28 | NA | CASSFSMAGQGYTF | TGTGCCAGCAGTTTCAGTATGGCAGGGCAAGGCTACACCTTC
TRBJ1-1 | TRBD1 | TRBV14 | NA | CASSPGTANTEAFF | TGTGCCAGCAGCCCCGGGACAGCTAACACTGAAGCTTTCTTT
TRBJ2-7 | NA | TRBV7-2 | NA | CASSLAKAAPEQYF | TGTGCCAGCAGCTTGGCGAAGGCGGCTCCCGAGCAGTACTTC
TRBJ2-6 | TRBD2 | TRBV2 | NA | CASSALAGGPGANVLTF | TGTGCCAGCAGCGCTCTAGCGGGGGGGCCCGGGGCCAACGTCCTGACTTTC
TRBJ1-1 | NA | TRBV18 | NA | CASSPSSGPEAFF | TGTGCCAGCTCACCTTCATCAGGGCCTGAAGCTTTCTTT
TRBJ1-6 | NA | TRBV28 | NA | CASGTPNNSPLHF | TGTGCCAGCGGGACACCTAATAATTCACCCCTCCACTTT
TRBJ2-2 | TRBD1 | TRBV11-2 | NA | CASSYQQGTNTGELFF | TGTGCCAGCAGTTACCAACAGGGGACCAACACCGGGGAGCTGTTTTTT
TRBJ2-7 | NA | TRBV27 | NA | CASSLLVGSYEQYF | TGTGCCAGCAGTTTATTGGTGGGTTCCTACGAGCAGTACTTC
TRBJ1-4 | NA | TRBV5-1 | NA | CASSRTGNEKLFF | TGCGCCAGCAGCCGAACAGGGAATGAAAAACTGTTTTTT
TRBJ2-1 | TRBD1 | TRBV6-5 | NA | CASSYGQGAYNEQFF | TGTGCCAGCAGTTATGGACAGGGGGCGTACAATGAGCAGTTCTTC
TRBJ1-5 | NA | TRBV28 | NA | CASTVQANQPQHF | TGTGCCAGCACGGTACAGGCTAATCAGCCCCAGCATTTT
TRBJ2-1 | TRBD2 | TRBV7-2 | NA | CASSLELAGDNEQFF | TGTGCCAGCAGCTTAGAACTAGCGGGGGACAATGAGCAGTTCTTC
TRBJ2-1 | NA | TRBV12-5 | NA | CASSPGPSISYNEQFF | TGTGCTAGTTCCCCTGGACCCTCCATCTCCTACAATGAGCAGTTCTTC
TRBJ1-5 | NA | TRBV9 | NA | CASSVGGSNNQPQHF | TGTGCCAGCAGCGTAGGGGGTAGTAACAATCAGCCCCAGCATTTT
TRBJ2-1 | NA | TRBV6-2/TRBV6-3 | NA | CASSYGRNEQFF | TGTGCCAGCAGTTACGGTCGGAATGAGCAGTTCTTC
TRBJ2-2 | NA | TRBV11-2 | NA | CASSSGRQGKGELFF | TGTGCCAGCAGCTCGGGGCGTCAGGGCAAGGGGGAGCTGTTTTTT
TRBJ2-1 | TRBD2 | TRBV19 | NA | CASSRIGWTSGRGHEQFF | TGTGCCAGTAGTCGCATTGGGTGGACTAGCGGGAGGGGGCATGAGCAGTTCTTC
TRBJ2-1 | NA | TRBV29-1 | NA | CSYAGYNEQFF | TGCAGCTATGCCGGGTACAATGAGCAGTTCTTC
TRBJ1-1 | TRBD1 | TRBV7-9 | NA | CASSLAPTGENTEAFF | TGTGCCAGCAGCTTAGCTCCGACAGGGGAGAACACTGAAGCTTTCTTT
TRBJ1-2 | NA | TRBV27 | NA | CASTSRGYGYTF | TGTGCCAGTACTTCCAGGGGCTATGGCTACACCTTC
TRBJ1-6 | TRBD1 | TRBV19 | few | CASTPRKGQGVSPLHF | TGTGCCAGTACCCCCCGGAAGGGACAGGGTGTCTCACCCCTCCACTTT
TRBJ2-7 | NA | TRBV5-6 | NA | CASSPGQYSLYEQYF | TGTGCCAGCAGCCCAGGACAGTATTCCCTCTACGAGCAGTACTTC
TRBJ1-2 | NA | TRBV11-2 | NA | CASSLDRLGRYGYTF | TGTGCCAGCAGCTTAGATAGGCTCGGTCGTTATGGCTACACCTTC
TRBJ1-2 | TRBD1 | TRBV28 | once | CASSLAGTAGGDGYTF | TGTGCCAGCAGTTTAGCCGGGACAGCAGGAGGGGATGGCTACACCTTC
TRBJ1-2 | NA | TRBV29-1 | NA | CSGGDTSYGYTF | TGCAGCGGGGGGGACACTTCCTATGGCTACACCTTC
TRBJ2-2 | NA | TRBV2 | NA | CASKGRGNTGELFF | TGTGCCAGCAAAGGCAGGGGGAACACCGGGGAGCTGTTTTTT
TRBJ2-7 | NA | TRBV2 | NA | CASRGSTSSYEQYF | TGTGCCAGCAGGGGTAGCACCAGCTCCTACGAGCAGTACTTC
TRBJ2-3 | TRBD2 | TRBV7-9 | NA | CASEWLAGGTDTQYF | TGTGCCAGTGAGTGGCTAGCGGGAGGCACAGATACGCAGTATTTT
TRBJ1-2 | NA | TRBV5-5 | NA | CASSSPGSILYNYGYTF | TGTGCCAGCAGCTCACCTGGGAGCATTCTCTACAACTATGGCTACACCTTC
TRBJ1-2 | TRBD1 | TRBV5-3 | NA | CARSRTGSGYTF | TGTGCCAGAAGCCGGACAGGTTCTGGCTACACCTTC
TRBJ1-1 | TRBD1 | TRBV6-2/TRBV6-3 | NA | CASSYRQGLAFF | TGTGCCAGCAGTTACAGACAGGGTCTGGCTTTCTTT
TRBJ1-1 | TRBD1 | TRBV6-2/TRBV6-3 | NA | CASSPSGTGTPKAFF | TGTGCCAGCAGTCCCTCCGGGACAGGGACCCCAAAAGCTTTCTTT
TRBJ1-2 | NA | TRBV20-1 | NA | CSASSLNYGYTF | TGCAGTGCTAGTAGTCTTAACTATGGCTACACCTTC
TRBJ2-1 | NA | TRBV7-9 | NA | CASSSRTLRSYNEQFF | TGTGCCAGCAGCTCCCGGACGCTCCGTTCTTACAATGAGCAGTTCTTC
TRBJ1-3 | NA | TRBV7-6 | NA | CASSLGLGGAGNTIYF | TGTGCCAGCAGCCTCGGCCTCGGGGGCGCTGGAAACACCATATATTTT
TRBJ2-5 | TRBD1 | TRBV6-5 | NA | CASSLATGSWGETQYF | TGTGCCAGCAGTTTGGCGACAGGGTCCTGGGGGGAGACCCAGTACTTC
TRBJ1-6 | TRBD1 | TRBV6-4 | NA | CASPNSPGQGSSPLHF | TGTGCCAGCCCCAACAGTCCGGGACAGGGTAGTTCACCCCTCCACTTT
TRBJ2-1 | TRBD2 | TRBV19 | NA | CASRISGLASNEQFF | TGTGCCAGTAGAATCTCGGGACTAGCCTCAAATGAGCAGTTCTTC
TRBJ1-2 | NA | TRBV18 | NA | CASSPTREGGNTF | TGTGCCAGCTCACCGACGCGGGAGGGTGGAAACACCTTC
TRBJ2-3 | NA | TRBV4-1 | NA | CASSQTDSTDTQYF | TGCGCCAGCAGCCAAACCGACTCCACAGATACGCAGTATTTT
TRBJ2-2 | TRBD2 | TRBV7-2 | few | CASSLVKSSGRNTGELFF | TGTGCCAGCAGCTTAGTGAAGTCTAGCGGTAGGAACACCGGGGAGCTGTTTTTT
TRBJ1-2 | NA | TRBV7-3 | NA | CASSLTPQIGYTF | TGTGCCAGCAGCTTAACGCCCCAGATTGGCTACACCTTC
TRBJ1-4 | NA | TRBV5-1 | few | CASSPRNEKLFF | TGCGCCAGCAGTCCCAGAAATGAAAAACTGTTTTTT
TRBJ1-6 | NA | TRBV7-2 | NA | CASSLEGVLALHF | TGTGCCAGCAGCTTAGAAGGGGTTTTAGCCCTCCACTTT
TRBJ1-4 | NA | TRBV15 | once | CATSREPTNEKLFF | TGTGCCACCAGCAGAGAGCCAACTAATGAAAAACTGTTTTTT
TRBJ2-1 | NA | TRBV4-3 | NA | CASSQSAPGLSNNEQFF | TGCGCCAGCAGCCAATCTGCACCCGGACTATCCAACAATGAGCAGTTCTTC
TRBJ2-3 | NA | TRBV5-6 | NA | CASSLDGGHPSSTDTQYF | TGTGCCAGCAGCTTGGACGGAGGCCACCCATCCAGCACAGATACGCAGTATTTT
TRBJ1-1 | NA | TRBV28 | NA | CASSRWVTEAFF | TGTGCCAGCAGCCGATGGGTCACTGAAGCTTTCTTT
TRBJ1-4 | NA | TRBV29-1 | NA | CSAGRPNEKLFF | TGCAGCGCGGGACGTCCCAATGAAAAACTGTTTTTT
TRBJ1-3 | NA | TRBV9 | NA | CASSLRDSGNTIYF | TGTGCCAGCAGCCTAAGGGACTCTGGAAACACCATATATTTT
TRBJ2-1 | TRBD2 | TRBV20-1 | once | CSASSSSGRPYNEQFF | TGCAGTGCTAGTTCAAGTAGCGGGAGGCCCTACAATGAGCAGTTCTTC
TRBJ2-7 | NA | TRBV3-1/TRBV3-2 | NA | CASSHSRTNYRYEQYF | TGTGCCAGCAGCCACTCGCGGACCAACTATCGGTACGAGCAGTACTTC